One sample yielded the 32 T cell receptor beta chains listed below, sequenced in a study of beta chain features in type 1 diabetes. Sequencing targeted expressed TCRB transcripts, as all isolated RNA had been reverse transcribed. The repertoire was sequenced with immunoSEQ multiplex PCR; TCRdb's copy has only in-frame clones and lacks some. In the table there are fewer than 200,000 clones, roughly 8% of which are singletons. Sequenced input: central memory CD4+ T cells from blood. The receptor source for this set is a young man in good health.

There are a few counts of this clone. The CDR3 nucleotides are TGTGCCAGCAGTCCGGGCGGGGGAAACGCTGAAGCTTTCTTT. Protein product: CASSPGGGNAEAFF. The V and J genes are TRBV5-4 and TRBJ1-1; tentatively, D is TRBD1 (5 bases). The CDR3 length is 14 residues. The V end was cut by 5 bases, the J end by 6 bases, with 17 bases between. The germline gives CDR1 SGHNT, CDR2 YYREEE (reference sequence).

The CDR3 sequence: CASSELGQPYEQYF. The CDR3 DNA is TGTGCCAGCAGTGAATTGGGACAGCCCTACGAGCAGTACTTC. The rearrangement links TRBV2 to TRBJ2-7, with 7 nucleotides matching TRBD1. Losses at the gene ends were 2 bases for V and 2 bases for J; bases not matched to a gene: 3. The germline V gene has CDR1 SNHLY and CDR2 FYNNEI. This CDR3 has 14 amino acids.

The rearrangement joins TRBV7-2 to TRBJ1-5, with 7 positions matching TRBD1. CDR1 and CDR2 from the germline V gene are SGHTA and FQGNSA. Germline trimming cut 5 bases from V and 4 bases from J; bases unmatched to any gene: 11. The CDR3 totals 16 residues. The CDR3 sequence is CASSGPTGRANQPQHF. The DNA for the CDR3 is TGTGCCAGCAGCGGCCCGACAGGGCGGGCGAATCAGCCCCAGCATTTT.

This clone has a handful of counts. V usage is TRBV30 and J usage is TRBJ2-1, with D possibly TRBD2 on 7 matching bases. The CDR3 runs 13 residues. V was shortened by 3 bases and J by 6 bases, with 12 bases between the two germline ends. Germline CDR1 reads GTSNPN; CDR2 reads SVGIG (reference sequence). CDR3 nucleotides: TGTGCCTGGAGGGGTGCGGGGGCCAATGAGCAGTTCTTC. Its protein is CAWRGAGANEQFF.

This clone appeared a few times. The V and J genes are TRBV11-2 and TRBJ2-5, with TRBD1 matching 9 bases. The J segment lost 5 bases and the V segment lost 5 bases, leaving 6 bases of the junction unmatched. The CDR3 has 14 amino acids. Germline values: CDR1 SGHAT, CDR2 FQNNGV. As DNA, the CDR3 is TGTGCCAGCAGCCTGGACAGGGGTCGGGAGACCCAGTACTTC. Residues: CASSLDRGRETQYF.

The chain couples TRBV2 to TRBJ2-1; 13 positions agree with TRBD2. The germline CDR1 and CDR2 sequences are SNHLY and FYNNEI. CDR3 length equals 14 residues. Trimming at V came to 6 bases and at J to 9 bases, leaving 5 bases not matched to a gene. The CDR3 loop reads CASRGLAGASEQFF. For the CDR3, the DNA is TGTGCCAGCAGAGGACTAGCGGGAGCTAGTGAGCAGTTCTTC.

This clone has ten or more counts. CDR3 sequence reads: CASSHKTDYEQYF. In nucleotides, the CDR3 is TGCGCCAGCAGCCACAAAACAGACTACGAGCAGTACTTC. The rearrangement links TRBV4-3 to TRBJ2-7, with unresolved D. The length of the CDR3 is 13 residues. The ends were cut back, 3 bases at V and 3 bases at J, with 9 bases in the middle. Germline assignment: CDR1 LGHNA and CDR2 YSLEER.

This clone came up a few times. V and J are TRBV11-1 and TRBJ2-1; D might be TRBD2 (6 bases). Germline assignment: CDR1 SGHAT and CDR2 FQDESV (reference sequence). V gave up 5 bases and J gave up 14 bases, with 19 bases separating them. This CDR3 contains 13 residues. The CDR3 nucleotides are TGTGCCAGCAGCCTAGACGGGCTAGCGATTAAGTTCTTC. It translates to CASSLDGLAIKFF.

This rearrangement joins TRBV4-1 to TRBJ1-1, with 9 bases aligning to TRBD1. The CDR3 totals 15 residues. Germline assignment: CDR1 MGHRA and CDR2 YSYEKL. J lost 2 bases, V lost 7 bases, and 8 bases had no gene match. The CDR3 DNA follows: TGCGCCAGCACCCTACGGACAGGGGAAAACACTGAAGCTTTCTTT. It encodes CASTLRTGENTEAFF.

This clone was found a few times. The chain employs TRBV2 and TRBJ2-3; D not certain. The germline V gene has CDR1 SNHLY and CDR2 FYNNEI. V was clipped by 8 bases and J by 2 bases, with 14 bases between them. The length of the CDR3 is 14 residues. CDR3 sequence: CASPGAVDTDTQYF. The CDR3 DNA follows: TGTGCCAGCCCCGGAGCCGTGGACACAGATACGCAGTATTTT.

The chain uses TRBV5-8 and TRBJ1-5; D ambiguous. The CDR3 covers 14 residues. Germline V gene lookup returns CDR1 SGHTS and CDR2 YDEGEE. Deletions cut 1 base from V and 5 bases from J, with 10 bases between. The CDR3 sequence: CASSLFSRDQPQHF. The CDR3 nucleotides are TGTGCCAGCAGCTTGTTCAGCCGGGATCAGCCCCAGCATTTT.

This clone was detected a few times. The V and J genes are TRBV7-2 and TRBJ2-7; tentative D call: TRBD2 (6 bases). V was clipped by 3 bases and J by 7 bases, with 13 bases between them. There are 13 residues in the CDR3. CDR1 and CDR2 from the germline V gene are SGHTA and FQGNSA. For the CDR3, the DNA is TGTGCCAGCAGCTTGTCGGGAGTGGGGGAGCAGTACTTC. Protein product: CASSLSGVGEQYF.

This clone turned up a few times. This rearrangement joins TRBV2 to TRBJ2-3; 11 nucleotides align to TRBD2. Trimming took 0 bases from V and 3 from J; bases not matched to a gene: 2. This CDR3 region has 16 residues. CDR1 and CDR2 (germline): SNHLY, FYNNEI. The CDR3 DNA follows: TGTGCCAGCAGTGAAGCGCGACTAGCGGGAACAGATACGCAGTATTTT. Protein sequence: CASSEARLAGTDTQYF. Full variable domain (missing parts from reference TRBV2 and TRBJ2-3): EPEVTQTPSHQVTQMGQEVILRCVPISNHLYFYWYRQILGQKVEFLVSFYNNEISEKSEIFDDQFSVERPDGSNFTLKIRSTKLEDSAMYFCASSEARLAGTDTQYFGPGTRLTVL.

This chain links TRBV25-1 with TRBJ2-3; 8 bases map to TRBD2. V was pared by 5 bases and J by 0 bases, with 7 bases of the junction left unmatched. The CDR3 is 16 amino acids. From germline, CDR1 is MGHDK and CDR2 SYGVNS. The CDR3, as DNA: TGTGCCAGCAGTCGAAGCGGGAGAGGAAGCACAGATACGCAGTATTTT. Translating it yields CASSRSGRGSTDTQYF.

The V gene is TRBV7-2, the J gene TRBJ2-5; 9 nucleotides agree with TRBD1. Germline values: CDR1 SGHTA, CDR2 FQGNSA. This CDR3 region has 15 residues. V was pared by 6 bases and J by 5 bases, with 10 bases of the junction left unmatched. Written as DNA, the CDR3 is TGTGCCAGCAGAAAAGGACAGGGGAAAGGGGAGACCCAGTACTTC. Amino acids: CASRKGQGKGETQYF.

The chain recombines TRBV4-3 with TRBJ1-2; D gene unclear. CDR1 is LGHNA and CDR2 is YSLEER in the germline V gene. V was shortened by 1 base and J by 1 base, with 10 bases between the two germline ends. CDR3 length: 15 residues. This chain's CDR3 is CASSQVKGDNYGYTF. CDR3 nucleotide sequence: TGCGCCAGCAGCCAAGTCAAGGGAGATAACTATGGCTACACCTTC.

The V call is TRBV18, the J call TRBJ2-2, with a weak D call TRBD1 (5 bases). The CDR3 length is 15 residues. V was cut by 6 bases and J by 1 base, with 12 bases left in between. The germline gives CDR1 KGHSH, CDR2 LQKENI. The CDR3: CASSPGRENTGELFF. DNA of the CDR3: TGTGCCAGCTCCCCCGGCAGGGAGAACACCGGGGAGCTGTTTTTT.

The rearrangement joins TRBV7-9 to TRBJ2-1; 9 nucleotides agree with TRBD2. V lost 8 bases and J lost 1; bases outside the gene matches: 9. The germline CDR1 and CDR2 sequences are SEHNR and FQNEAQ (reference sequence). The CDR3 consists of 16 residues. CDR3 nucleotides: TGTGCCAGCGGGGCGTATAGCGGGAGTTCCTACAATGAGCAGTTCTTC. Encoded protein: CASGAYSGSSYNEQFF.

This clone was counted at least ten times. V is TRBV28 and J is TRBJ2-7; possibly TRBD1 for D (6 bases). Trimming stripped 5 bases from V and 8 bases from J, with 13 bases between. CDR3 length equals 12 residues. The V gene's germline CDR1 is MDHEN and CDR2 SYDVKM. CDR3 residues: CASSGQRAKQYF. The CDR3 DNA sequence: TGTGCCAGCAGTGGACAGAGGGCTAAGCAGTACTTC.

The J gene is TRBJ2-1, the V gene TRBV5-4; possibly TRBD2 for D (7 bases). The CDR3 covers 15 residues. V was clipped by 4 bases and J by 9 bases, with 20 bases between them. Germline CDR1 and CDR2: SGHNT and YYREEE (reference sequence). The CDR3: CASSPNGGGRGEQFF. CDR3 nucleotides: TGTGCCAGCAGCCCCAACGGCGGGGGCCGGGGTGAGCAGTTCTTC.

This clone was observed a few times. The rearrangement uses TRBV27 and TRBJ1-5; D may be TRBD1 (6 bases). Germline assignment: CDR1 MNHEY and CDR2 SMNVEV (reference sequence). This CDR3 is built from 17 residues. V lost 3 bases and J lost 8, with 23 bases in between. In DNA form, the CDR3 reads TGTGCCAGCAGTTTTTTGATGGGTGGACAGCCCCGGGAGCCCCAGCATTTT. It translates to CASSFLMGGQPREPQHF.

This clone was seen ten or more times. The chain couples TRBV21-1 to TRBJ2-7; the DNA was not used to check the table's D call, TRBD2. TRBV21-1 has pseudogene status. The CDR3 length is 16 residues. The DNA of the CDR3 is TGTGCCAGCAGCCACCCTAGCGGGCAAACTTCCTACGAGCAGTACTTC. Translation gives CASSHPSGQTSYEQYF.

The chain links TRBV19 to TRBJ2-1; the D is unclear. Germline values: CDR1 LNHDA, CDR2 SQIVND (reference sequence). The V end lost 3 bases, the J end lost 10 bases, and 13 bases lay between the germline ends. CDR3 size: 13 residues. CDR3 nucleotides: TGTGCCAGTAGTATTAATGTCGCGAAAGAGCAGTTCTTC. Protein product: CASSINVAKEQFF. Full variable domain (outside the CDR3, taken from reference TRBV19 and TRBJ2-1): DGGITQSPKYLFRKEGQNVTLSCEQNLNHDAMYWYRQDPGQGLRLIYYSQIVNDFQKGDIAEGYSVSREKKESFPLTVTSAQKNPTAFYLCASSINVAKEQFFGPGTRLTVL.

J is TRBJ1-5 and V is TRBV27, with D hard to call. Germline V gives CDR1 MNHEY, CDR2 SMNVEV (reference sequence). With 8 bases removed from V and 2 bases from J, the gap between germline ends came to 13 bases. There are 14 residues in the CDR3. The CDR3 DNA sequence: TGTGCCAGCGCCTCCCTTCAGGGCAATCAGCCCCAGCATTTT. Translated, it gives CASASLQGNQPQHF.

This chain uses TRBV10-3 with TRBJ2-3, with 8 bases matching TRBD2. V shed 4 bases and J 6 bases; nucleotides not matched to a gene: 12. The CDR3 length is 16 residues. The germline CDR1 and CDR2 sequences are ENHRY and SYGVKD. CDR3 residues: CAISGKGLGVVDTQYF. As DNA, the CDR3 is TGTGCCATCAGTGGAAAGGGACTAGGAGTGGTTGATACGCAGTATTTT.

This clone occurred a few times. This chain joins TRBV30 and TRBJ2-1; TRBD2 is a possible D gene (6 bases). The germline V and J ends were trimmed by 0 bases and 7 bases, with 13 bases remaining between them. Germline V gene data show CDR1 as GTSNPN and CDR2 as SVGIG (reference sequence). The CDR3 consists of 14 residues. The CDR3 DNA follows: TGTGCCTGGAGTGTACTTAGCGGCCAGAATGAGCAGTTCTTC. It specifies CAWSVLSGQNEQFF.

The chain is built from TRBV11-1 and TRBJ2-5; maybe TRBD2 (5 bases). The J call is in doubt because the DNA end fits TRBJ2-7 better. Germline-derived CDR1 and CDR2 are SGHAT and FQDESV (reference sequence). The CDR3 is made up of 13 amino acids. In DNA form, the CDR3 reads TGTGCCAGCAGCTTCCGGGAATCCTACGAGCAGTACTTC. The encoded protein is CASSFRESYEQYF.

This clone was observed many times. The gene calls are TRBV7-9 and TRBJ2-2; the D gene is possibly TRBD1 (6 bases). The CDR3 sequence is 15 residues long. V lost 4 bases to trimming and J lost 1 base, with 10 bases between them. CDR1 and CDR2 from the germline V gene are SEHNR and FQNEAQ (reference sequence). The CDR3 loop reads CASSWGPLNTGELFF. CDR3 bases: TGTGCCAGCAGCTGGGGGCCATTGAACACCGGGGAGCTGTTTTTT.

CDR3 in DNA: TGCAGCGTTCGCTATTCTAGCTACGAGCAGTACTTC. This encodes CSVRYSSYEQYF. V is TRBV29-1 and J is TRBJ2-7; D uncertain. Germline V lookup: CDR1 SQVTM, CDR2 ANQGSEA. Trimming shortened V by 5 bases and J by 3 bases, and 11 bases separated the two germline ends. The CDR3 has 12 residues.

In this sample, this clone turned up many times. This chain connects TRBV7-2 to TRBJ2-7; D perhaps matches TRBD2 (5 bases). V lost 1 base, J lost 5 bases, and 12 bases lay in between. CDR3 length: 14 residues. Germline V gives CDR1 SGHTA, CDR2 FQGNSA. Written as DNA, the CDR3 is TGTGCCAGCAGCTTAGGAGGGAGTGTGAACGAGCAGTACTTC. Protein product: CASSLGGSVNEQYF.

This clone was recorded many times. V is TRBV5-1 and J is TRBJ2-7; possible D gene TRBD2, 5 bases. Trimming left V 2 bases short and J 0 bases short, with 9 bases between. This CDR3 region has 14 residues. The germline CDR1 and CDR2 sequences are SGHRS and YFSETQ. CDR3 region: CASSFMGSSYEQYF. The DNA for the CDR3 is TGCGCCAGCAGCTTTATGGGGAGCTCCTACGAGCAGTACTTC.

This clone was seen a handful of times. This rearrangement joins TRBV4-3 to TRBJ1-1, with a tentative D call TRBD1 (5 bases). The ends were cut back, 4 bases at V and 4 bases at J, with 13 bases in the middle. CDR1 is LGHNA, CDR2 YSLEER, per germline. The CDR3 spans 14 residues. The CDR3: CASSPPGGATEAFF. The CDR3 DNA is TGCGCCAGCAGCCCACCTGGAGGGGCCACTGAAGCTTTCTTT.